This is a list of T cell receptor beta chains from one sample in a study of beta chain features in type 1 diabetes. Produced via immunoSEQ multiplex PCR; TCRdb's table is partial and in-frame only. This table has 200,000 to 300,000 clones, 20% appearing once. The sequencing sample was made of naive CD4+ T cells from blood. All receptors derive from a woman aged 35 to 49 with type 1 diabetes. Each CDR3 is given with its conserved first and last residue. The D gene is left open where the match is weak. Only some rows state a clone size, as once, few, many or a class for expanded clones.

v_gene	d_gene	abundance	j_gene	CDR3nt	CDR3aa
TRBV27	TRBD1	NA	TRBJ2-7	TGTGCCAGTAGGGGACAGGGCGAGCAGTACTTC	CASRGQGEQYF
TRBV7-2	NA	few	TRBJ1-1	TGTGCCAGCAGCGTAGGGATGAGGGGAGGGGACACTGAAGCTTTCTTT	CASSVGMRGGDTEAFF
TRBV27	NA	few	TRBJ2-1	TGTGCCAGCGGAGGGGGGACAGTAAGCTACAATGAGCAGTTCTTC	CASGGGTVSYNEQFF
TRBV29-1	TRBD1	NA	TRBJ1-1	TGCAGCGCCCGAAGACAGGGGTTGAGTACTGAAGCTTTCTTT	CSARRQGLSTEAFF
TRBV7-7	TRBD2	few	TRBJ2-1	TGTGCTAGCAGCTTGGGGACTAGCGGGGGTAGTGAGCAGTTCTTC	CASSLGTSGGSEQFF
TRBV4-1	NA	few	TRBJ2-3	TGCGCCAGCAGCCAAGGGCCCACAGGAGAAGATCCAGATACGCAGTATTTT	CASSQGPTGEDPDTQYF
TRBV9	TRBD1	once	TRBJ1-4	TGTGCCAGCAGCGTAGTCGGGACAGGGGGTGAAAAACTGTTTTTT	CASSVVGTGGEKLFF
TRBV5-4	NA	NA	TRBJ2-1	TGTGCCAGCAGCTTGGTGCTAGGGGGAGACGATGAGCAGTTCTTC	CASSLVLGGDDEQFF
TRBV4-1	TRBD1	NA	TRBJ2-1	TGCGCCAGCAGCCTCTGGACAGGGGGCGAGTTGCACAATGAGCAGTTCTTC	CASSLWTGGELHNEQFF
TRBV18	TRBD2	few	TRBJ2-1	TGTGCCAGCTCTCCTTGGACTAGCGGGGGCAATGAGCAGTTCTTC	CASSPWTSGGNEQFF
TRBV25-1	TRBD1	NA	TRBJ2-7	TGTGCCAGCAGTGAACCAGGGGGCAGATACGAGCAGTACTTC	CASSEPGGRYEQYF
TRBV18	NA	NA	TRBJ1-2	TGTGCCAGCTCACCGGAACTACTTCACTATGGCTACACCTTC	CASSPELLHYGYTF
TRBV4-1	NA	few	TRBJ2-6	TGCGCCAGCAGCGTCAGACAGAGGGGACTTTCCGGGGCCAACGTCCTGACTTTC	CASSVRQRGLSGANVLTF
TRBV5-6	TRBD1	few	TRBJ1-1	TGTGCCAGCAGCCTGGGGACAGCGTCCTTGTTGGAAGCTTTCTTT	CASSLGTASLLEAFF
TRBV28	NA	NA	TRBJ1-1	TGTGCCAGCAGTTTTGCGGGCCTGATGAACACTGAAGCTTTCTTT	CASSFAGLMNTEAFF
TRBV4-1	NA	NA	TRBJ1-5	TGCGCCAGCAGCCAAGAGTATCCGCGGAATCAGCCCCAGCATTTT	CASSQEYPRNQPQHF